The clone carrying this T cell receptor beta chain has more than one count but fewer than ten. This sample was taken from a study of T-cell reconstitution after alpha-beta-depleted transplantation in children. The germline V gene encodes CDR1 MNHEY and CDR2 SVGAGI. This CDR3 comprises 15 residues. V lost 2 bases to trimming and J lost 4 bases; unmatched junction nucleotides: 7. The TCRbeta library incorporated unique molecular identifiers. TCRdb re-called the PCR reads with MiXCR, one entry per CDR3 protein. Of approximately 400,000 distinct CDR3 sequences in the sample, 11% are singletons; the top ten hold over 4.5%.

The chain links TRBV6-5 to TRBJ2-7; TRBD2 aligns across 8 bases. The source is a human donor who donated a stem cell graft to a child with acute myeloid leukemia. The material was PBMCs from the stem cell graft donor, obtained from the stem cell graft. The CDR3 DNA is TGTGCCAGCAGTTACGTAGCGGGGTTGGGATACGAGCAGTACTTC. It specifies CASSYVAGLGYEQYF.